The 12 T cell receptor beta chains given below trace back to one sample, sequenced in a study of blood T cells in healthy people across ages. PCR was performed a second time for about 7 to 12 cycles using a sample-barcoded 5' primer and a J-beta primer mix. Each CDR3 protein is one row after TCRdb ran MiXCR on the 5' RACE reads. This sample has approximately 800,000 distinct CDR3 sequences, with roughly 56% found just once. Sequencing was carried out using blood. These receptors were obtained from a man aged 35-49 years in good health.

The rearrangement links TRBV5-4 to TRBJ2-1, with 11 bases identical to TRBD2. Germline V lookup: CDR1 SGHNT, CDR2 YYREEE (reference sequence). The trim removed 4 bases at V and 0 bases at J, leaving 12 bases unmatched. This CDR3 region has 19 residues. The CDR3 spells CASSPTGLAAESSYNEQFF. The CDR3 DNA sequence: TGTGCCAGCAGCCCTACGGGACTAGCGGCAGAAAGCTCCTACAATGAGCAGTTCTTC.

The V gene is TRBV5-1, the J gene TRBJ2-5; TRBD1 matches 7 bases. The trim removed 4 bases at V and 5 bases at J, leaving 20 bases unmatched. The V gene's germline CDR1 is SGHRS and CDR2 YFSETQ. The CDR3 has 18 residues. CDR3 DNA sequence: TGCGCCAGCAGCCAACAAATAACAAATCCCGGGACAGTCGAGACCCAGTACTTC. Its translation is CASSQQITNPGTVETQYF.

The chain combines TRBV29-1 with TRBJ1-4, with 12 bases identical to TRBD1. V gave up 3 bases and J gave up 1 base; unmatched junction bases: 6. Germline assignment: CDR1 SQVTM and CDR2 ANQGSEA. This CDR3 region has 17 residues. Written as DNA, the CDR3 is TGCAGCGTTGACGCGGGGACAGGGGGCTTAACTAATGAAAAACTGTTTTTT. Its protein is CSVDAGTGGLTNEKLFF.

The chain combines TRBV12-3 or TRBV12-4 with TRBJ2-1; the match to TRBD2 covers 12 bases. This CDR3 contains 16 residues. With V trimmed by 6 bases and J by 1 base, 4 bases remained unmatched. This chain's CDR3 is CASRRLAGASYNEQFF. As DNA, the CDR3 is TGTGCCAGCAGAAGACTAGCGGGAGCGTCCTACAATGAGCAGTTCTTC.

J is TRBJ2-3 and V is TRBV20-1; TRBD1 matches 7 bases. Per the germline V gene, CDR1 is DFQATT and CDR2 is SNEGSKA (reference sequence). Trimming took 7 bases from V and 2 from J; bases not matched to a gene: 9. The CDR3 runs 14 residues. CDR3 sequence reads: CSGLAGGFTDTQYF. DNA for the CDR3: TGCAGTGGTCTAGCAGGGGGATTCACAGATACGCAGTATTTT.

The DNA of the CDR3 is TGCAGTGCTAGGGGGACTAGCGGGAGATCCGGGGAGCTGTTTTTT. Amino acid sequence: CSARGTSGRSGELFF. The chain combines TRBV20-1 with TRBJ2-2; 14 positions agree with TRBD2. CDR3 length equals 15 residues. After removal of 3 bases from V and 6 bases from J, the junction contained 3 bases not matched to a gene. From germline, CDR1 is DFQATT and CDR2 SNEGSKA (reference sequence).

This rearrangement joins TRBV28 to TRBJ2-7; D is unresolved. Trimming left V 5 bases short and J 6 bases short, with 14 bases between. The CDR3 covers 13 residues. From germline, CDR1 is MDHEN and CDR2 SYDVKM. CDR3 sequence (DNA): TGTGCCAGCAGTCACCATATTAGAATCGAGCAGTACTTC. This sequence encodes CASSHHIRIEQYF. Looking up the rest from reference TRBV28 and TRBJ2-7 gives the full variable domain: DVKVTQSSRYLVKRTGEKVFLECVQDMDHENMFWYRQDPGLGLRLIYFSYDVKMKEKGDIPEGYSVSREKKERFSLILESASTNQTSMYLCASSHHIRIEQYFGPGTRLTVT.

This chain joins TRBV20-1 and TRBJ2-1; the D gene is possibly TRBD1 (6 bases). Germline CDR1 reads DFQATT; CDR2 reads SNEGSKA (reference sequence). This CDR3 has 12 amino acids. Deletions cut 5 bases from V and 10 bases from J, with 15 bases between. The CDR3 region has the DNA TGCAGTGCTCTTTCAGGGGTATTAGAGCAGTTCTTC. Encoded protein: CSALSGVLEQFF.

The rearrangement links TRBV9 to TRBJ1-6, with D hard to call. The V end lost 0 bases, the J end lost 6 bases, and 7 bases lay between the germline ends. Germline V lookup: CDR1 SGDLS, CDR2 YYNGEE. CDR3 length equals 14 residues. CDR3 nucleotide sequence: TGTGCCAGCAGCGTAGGTCAGGCTAATTCACCCCTCCACTTT. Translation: CASSVGQANSPLHF.

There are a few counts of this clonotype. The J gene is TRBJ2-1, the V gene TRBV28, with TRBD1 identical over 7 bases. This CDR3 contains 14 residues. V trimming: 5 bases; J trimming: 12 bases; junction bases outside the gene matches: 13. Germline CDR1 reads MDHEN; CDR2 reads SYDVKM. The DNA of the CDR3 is TGTGCCAGCAGTCCAAACAGGGGCCCTTGGTGGCAGTTCTTC. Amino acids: CASSPNRGPWWQFF.

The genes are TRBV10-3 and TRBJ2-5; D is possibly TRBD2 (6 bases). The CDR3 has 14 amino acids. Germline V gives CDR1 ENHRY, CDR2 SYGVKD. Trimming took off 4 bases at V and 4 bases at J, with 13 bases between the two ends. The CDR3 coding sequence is TGTGCCATCAGTGGGTCGCGGGGAGGAGAGACCCAGTACTTC. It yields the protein CAISGSRGGETQYF.

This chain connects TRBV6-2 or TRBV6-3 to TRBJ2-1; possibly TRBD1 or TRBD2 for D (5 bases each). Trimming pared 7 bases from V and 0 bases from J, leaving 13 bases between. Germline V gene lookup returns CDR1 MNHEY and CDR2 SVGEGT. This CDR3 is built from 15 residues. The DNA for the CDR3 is TGTGCCAGCACCACAGAGGGGAGCTCCTACAATGAGCAGTTCTTC. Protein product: CASTTEGSSYNEQFF.